The 29 T cell receptor beta chains presented below share a single source sample, sequenced in a study of spatial heterogeneity in lung cancer. Each CDR3 protein gets one entry after TCRdb re-called the 5' RACE reads with MiXCR. The sample has nearly 10,000 distinct CDR3 sequences, around 6% seen once. No cognate antigen is known for these TCRs. Regarding time point: sample taken at primary tumor resection. Study-wide points: Mutation tallies in tumors tracked expanded intratumoral alpha and beta TCR counts.

The source was lung tumor tissue, collected at surgery. The receptors originated from a male donor with early-stage non-small cell lung cancer.

This clonotype was recorded many times. The V call is TRBV12-3 or TRBV12-4, the J call TRBJ1-1, with D uncertain. The CDR3 totals 13 residues. Trimming removed 3 bases at V and 1 base at J, with 6 bases between. The CDR3 is CASSLNQNTEAFF. The CDR3 coding sequence is TGTGCCAGCAGTTTGAACCAGAACACTGAAGCTTTCTTT.

This clonotype appeared many times. The chain recombines TRBV28 with TRBJ1-6; D perhaps matches TRBD1 (6 bases). V was clipped by 4 bases and J by 13 bases, with 29 bases between them. Germline-derived CDR1 and CDR2 are MDHEN and SYDVKM. The CDR3 loop spans 18 amino acids. The CDR3 loop is CASSSGASGTTRLVPLHF. CDR3 in DNA: TGTGCCAGCAGTTCCGGGGCGTCAGGGACAACCCGCTTGGTGCCCCTCCACTTT. The full variable domain, in which reference TRBV28 and TRBJ1-6 provide the parts outside the CDR3, is DVKVTQSSRYLVKRTGEKVFLECVQDMDHENMFWYRQDPGLGLRLIYFSYDVKMKEKGDIPEGYSVSREKKERFSLILESASTNQTSMYLCASSSGASGTTRLVPLHFGNGTRLTVT.

This clonotype appeared many times. At one boundary the junction diverges from the germline segment, which might be a read error. This chain uses TRBV29-1 with TRBJ1-2; D call uncertain. CDR1 is SQVTM and CDR2 is ANQGSEA in the germline V gene. CDR3 size: 12 residues. The CDR3, as DNA: TGCAGCGTCAAACCCGGGATCGAGAATCTAAGCTTC. This encodes CSVKPGIENLSF.

This clonotype was detected many times. V usage is TRBV3-1 and J usage is TRBJ2-3; 8 bases map to TRBD2. CDR3 length: 15 residues. The V gene's germline CDR1 is LGHDT and CDR2 YNNKEL (reference sequence). V was pared by 5 bases and J by 6 bases, with 10 bases of the junction left unmatched. The CDR3 DNA follows: TGTGCCAGCAGCATGGCGGGGGGTCCCTGGGATACGCAGTATTTT. It specifies CASSMAGGPWDTQYF.

This clonotype was seen only a few times. V usage is TRBV7-2 and J usage is TRBJ2-3; maybe TRBD2 (5 bases). Trimming cost V 2 bases and J 0 bases, with 9 bases left between them. The CDR3 runs 15 residues. Per the germline V gene, CDR1 is SGHTA and CDR2 is FQGNSA. The CDR3 region is CASSLRGLSTDTQYF. For the CDR3, the DNA is TGTGCCAGCAGCTTAAGAGGACTGAGCACAGATACGCAGTATTTT.

This clonotype has a count of ten or more. The junction and the germline gene differ at one end; a read error may be behind it. The chain uses TRBV5-5 and TRBJ1-2, with a possible D match to TRBD1 (6 bases). The CDR3 is 13 amino acids. Germline CDR1 reads SGHKS; CDR2 reads YYEKEE (reference sequence). The CDR3 reads CASSLDSDYGYTF. The CDR3 bases are TGTGCCAGCAGTTTGGACAGTGACTATGGCTACACCTTC.

This clonotype was counted at least ten times. This rearrangement joins TRBV19 to TRBJ1-1, with a tentative D call TRBD1 (6 bases). The germline CDR1 and CDR2 sequences are LNHDA and SQIVND (reference sequence). This CDR3 has 15 residues. The V and J ends lost 5 bases and 3 bases respectively, with 16 bases between them. CDR3 protein: CASSAIQGSDTEAFF. The CDR3 DNA reads as TGTGCCAGTAGTGCGATACAGGGAAGTGACACTGAAGCTTTCTTT.

In its sample, this clonotype was seen many times. This rearrangement joins TRBV5-1 to TRBJ2-1; 10 positions agree with TRBD2. This CDR3 is 17 amino acids long. Unmatched junction bases numbered 4, after V lost 1 base and J lost 0 bases. Germline V gene data show CDR1 as SGHRS and CDR2 as YFSETQ. CDR3 loop: CASSLSPSGSSYNEQFF. For the CDR3, the DNA is TGCGCCAGCAGCTTGTCCCCTAGCGGGAGCTCCTACAATGAGCAGTTCTTC. The full variable domain, with the rest looked up from reference TRBV5-1 and TRBJ2-1, is KAGVTQTPRYLIKTRGQQVTLSCSPISGHRSVSWYQQTPGQGLQFLFEYFSETQRNKGNFPGRFSGRQFSNSRSEMNVSTLELGDSALYLCASSLSPSGSSYNEQFFGPGTRLTVL.

This clonotype came up many times. The chain joins TRBV10-1 to TRBJ2-4; the D gene is possibly TRBD2 (5 bases). This CDR3 spans 15 amino acids. V dropped 0 bases and J dropped 0 bases, with 6 bases sitting between them. CDR1 and CDR2 (germline): WNHNN, SYGVQD (reference sequence). The CDR3 loop reads CASSESSVAKNIQYF. The CDR3 region has the DNA TGCGCCAGCAGTGAGTCTAGCGTAGCCAAAAACATTCAGTACTTC.

This clonotype was picked up many times. The chain uses TRBV6-1 and TRBJ1-5; D not certain. Germline values: CDR1 MNHNS, CDR2 SASEGT. This CDR3 comprises 15 residues. Trimming stripped 4 bases from V and 1 base from J, with 11 bases between. For the CDR3, the DNA is TGTGCCAGCAGTGTGGAGGGTGACAGCAATCAGCCCCAGCATTTT. Residues: CASSVEGDSNQPQHF.

V usage is TRBV11-2 and J usage is TRBJ2-3; D tentatively fits TRBD1 or TRBD2 (5 bases each). V lost 1 base, J lost 4 bases, and 9 bases lay in between. The CDR3 is 14 residues long. Germline CDR1 SGHAT, CDR2 FQNNGV. CDR3 DNA: TGTGCCAGCAGCTTAGTGAGGGGCGCAGATACGCAGTATTTT. It codes for CASSLVRGADTQYF.

This clonotype was found many times. J is TRBJ2-5 and V is TRBV7-2; 8 bases agree with TRBD1. The germline V gene has CDR1 SGHTA and CDR2 FQGNSA. V shed 1 base and J 7 bases; nucleotides not matched to a gene: 5. The CDR3 is 14 residues long. The CDR3 protein is CASSLGRGHGTQYF. The CDR3 DNA reads TGTGCCAGCAGCTTAGGCAGGGGGCACGGGACCCAGTACTTC.

This clonotype was seen repeatedly, ten times or more. The chain recombines TRBV5-6 with TRBJ1-1; TRBD1 agrees at 8 bases. V was clipped by 1 base and J by 11 bases; unmatched bases: 10. The CDR3 is 14 amino acids. Germline assignment: CDR1 SGHDT and CDR2 YYEEEE. The CDR3: CASSLMGPGGEAFF. The CDR3 nucleotides are TGTGCCAGCAGCTTGATGGGCCCAGGGGGCGAGGCTTTCTTT. Full variable domain (remainder filled in from reference TRBV5-6 and TRBJ1-1): DAGVTQSPTHLIKTRGQQVTLRCSPKSGHDTVSWYQQALGQGPQFIFQYYEEEERQRGNFPDRFSGHQFPNYSSELNVNALLLGDSALYLCASSLMGPGGEAFFGQGTRLTVV.

This clonotype counts as medium-sized. J is TRBJ2-1 and V is TRBV9; 14 bases are a match to TRBD2. Germline V lookup: CDR1 SGDLS, CDR2 YYNGEE. J lost 4 bases, V lost 2 bases, and 5 bases had no gene match. CDR3 length: 17 amino acids. As DNA, the CDR3 is TGTGCCAGCAGCGTCGGACTAGCGGGGGGCCATTACAATGAGCAGTTCTTC. Translated, it gives CASSVGLAGGHYNEQFF.

There are many counts of this clonotype. The V and J genes are TRBV7-8 and TRBJ2-3; the D is unclear. The germline V gene has CDR1 SGHVS and CDR2 FQNEAQ. The CDR3 covers 13 residues. Trimming pared 4 bases from V and 4 bases from J, leaving 9 bases between. The CDR3 sequence is CASSSVVSDTQYF. For the CDR3, the DNA is TGTGCCAGCAGCTCAGTCGTCTCAGATACGCAGTATTTT.

Many counts were recorded for this clonotype. The gene calls are TRBV7-2 and TRBJ1-6; no reliable D call. The CDR3 totals 17 residues. Trimming removed 3 bases from V and 0 bases from J, with 12 bases in between. The V gene's germline CDR1 is SGHTA and CDR2 FQGNSA. The CDR3 DNA sequence: TGTGCCAGCAGCTTGTCCCCGTTTAGCTCCTATAATTCACCCCTCCACTTT. It encodes CASSLSPFSSYNSPLHF.

This clonotype was recorded at least ten times. V is TRBV12-3 or TRBV12-4 and J is TRBJ1-2; possibly TRBD1 for D (5 bases). V was cut by 1 base and J by 5 bases, with 11 bases left in between. CDR3 length: 14 amino acids. CDR3 residues: CASSLEGVRYGYTF. The CDR3 bases are TGTGCCAGCAGTTTAGAAGGGGTTCGGTATGGCTACACCTTC.

This clonotype was detected many times. The chain employs TRBV11-2 and TRBJ1-1, with TRBD1 matching over 7 bases. Per germline, CDR1 SGHAT and CDR2 FQNNGV. CDR3 length: 14 amino acids. The V segment lost 7 bases and the J segment 6 bases; nucleotides outside the gene matches: 11. CDR3 DNA: TGTGCCAGCAACCGACAGGGCGTCGTCGCTGAAGCTTTCTTT. Its translation is CASNRQGVVAEAFF.

This clonotype is judged medium-sized. The genes are TRBV6-1 and TRBJ1-5; the match to TRBD1 covers 7 bases. This CDR3 spans 13 amino acids. Trimming took 10 bases from V and 7 from J; bases not matched to a gene: 10. CDR1 and CDR2 from the germline V gene are MNHNS and SASEGT. The CDR3 region is CAISDRPGQPQHF. CDR3 nucleotide sequence: TGTGCCATCTCGGACAGGCCGGGGCAGCCCCAGCATTTT.

This clonotype was seen repeatedly, ten times or more. This chain connects TRBV30 to TRBJ2-5, with D perhaps matching TRBD1 (6 bases). This CDR3 has 14 residues. Trimming took off 1 base at V and 7 bases at J, with 16 bases between the two ends. Germline CDR1 and CDR2: GTSNPN and SVGIG (reference sequence). In DNA, the CDR3 is TGTGCCTGGAGTGGGGACATTTCAAGAGGGACCCAGTACTTC. Protein: CAWSGDISRGTQYF.

This clonotype showed up just a few times. The chain joins TRBV27 to TRBJ2-7; D is perhaps TRBD2 (5 bases). Germline lookup yields CDR1 MNHEY and CDR2 SMNVEV (reference sequence). This CDR3 is 18 amino acids long. Trimming removed 3 bases from V and 1 base from J, with 22 bases in between. This CDR3 is CASSFKGRRDWRSYEQYF. The CDR3 coding sequence is TGTGCCAGCAGTTTTAAAGGTCGCCGGGATTGGCGATCCTACGAGCAGTACTTC.

Sample share makes this clonotype medium-sized (0.01 to 0.1%). The rearrangement links TRBV20-1 to TRBJ1-2; 7 positions match TRBD1. The trim removed 0 bases at V and 7 bases at J, leaving 14 bases unmatched. This CDR3 has 16 amino acids. CDR1 is DFQATT and CDR2 is SNEGSKA in the germline V gene (reference sequence). Here the CDR3 DNA reads TGCAGTGCTAGAGATGTGACAGGGAAGGGCAGCGGTGGCTACACCTTC. Translated: CSARDVTGKGSGGYTF.

This clonotype has ten or more counts. The chain carries TRBV6-6 and TRBJ1-5, with D uncertain. Germline assignment: CDR1 MNHNY and CDR2 SVGAGI (reference sequence). The CDR3 consists of 17 residues. The V gene lost 7 bases and the J gene lost 0 bases, with 19 bases spanning the gap. The CDR3 reads CASTMGAVAYSNQPQHF. CDR3 DNA: TGTGCCAGCACAATGGGAGCGGTCGCATATAGCAATCAGCCCCAGCATTTT.

At least ten counts were recorded for this clonotype. The CDR3 sequence is CASTYPGGEAFF. The CDR3 DNA reads TGTGCCAGCACCTACCCGGGGGGTGAAGCTTTCTTT. V is TRBV12-3 or TRBV12-4 and J is TRBJ1-1; weak D call: TRBD1 (5 bases). The CDR3 length is 12 residues. The germline V and J ends were trimmed by 7 bases and 7 bases, with 13 bases remaining between them.

The sample holds many counts of this clonotype. The chain links TRBV20-1 to TRBJ1-5; D is unclear. Per the germline V gene, CDR1 is DFQATT and CDR2 is SNEGSKA (reference sequence). This CDR3 spans 15 amino acids. Between the trimmed V and J ends, which lost 1 base and 0 bases, there was a span of 10 bases. The CDR3 bases are TGCAGTGCTAGAGCAGGAGAATATAGCAATCAGCCCCAGCATTTT. This codes for CSARAGEYSNQPQHF.

Within the sample, this clonotype is medium-sized. The chain has TRBV7-9 and TRBJ2-3; TRBD1 is a possible D gene (6 bases). The germline gives CDR1 SEHNR, CDR2 FQNEAQ (reference sequence). V gave up 5 bases and J gave up 4 bases, with 22 bases separating them. CDR3 length: 17 residues. Here the CDR3 reads CASSPGGGGAGADTQYF. As DNA, the CDR3 is TGTGCCAGCAGCCCGGGCGGTGGAGGTGCAGGGGCAGATACGCAGTATTTT.

With regard to this clonotype: An end of the junction differs from the germline gene, which may be a read error. J is TRBJ2-5 and V is TRBV29-1, with 7 bases fitting TRBD1. From germline, CDR1 is SQVTM and CDR2 ANQGSEA. The CDR3 has 12 amino acids. DNA for the CDR3: TGCGGCGTGTTACAGGGGCCCGGGACCCAGTACTTC. It translates to CGVLQGPGTQYF. Combining the CDR3 with reference TRBV29-1 and TRBJ2-5 gives the whole variable domain SAVISQKPSRDICQRGTSLTIQCQVDSQVTMMFWYRQQPGQSLTLIATANQGSEATYESGFVIDKFPISRPNLTFSTLTVSNMSPEDSSIYLCGVLQGPGTQYFGPGTRLLVL.

This clonotype was seen many times. CDR3 sequence: CASSPPGGKSNQPQHF. The CDR3 nucleotides read TGTGCCAGCAGCCCCCCGGGAGGGAAAAGCAATCAGCCCCAGCATTTT. The gene calls are TRBV5-6 and TRBJ1-5; D is unclear. CDR1 is SGHDT, CDR2 YYEEEE, per germline. Trimming pared 4 bases from V and 1 base from J, leaving 15 bases between. The CDR3 has 16 residues.

This clonotype showed up many times. The chain employs TRBV4-2 and TRBJ2-7; 9 nucleotides align to TRBD2. Trimming at V came to 4 bases and at J to 5 bases, leaving 15 bases not matched to a gene. CDR3 length: 17 residues. The germline V gene encodes CDR1 LGHNA and CDR2 YNFKEQ. The CDR3 loop is CASSLSTGSGGLHEQYV. The CDR3 nucleotides read TGTGCCAGCAGCCTCTCCACCGGTAGCGGGGGCCTACACGAGCAGTACGTC.